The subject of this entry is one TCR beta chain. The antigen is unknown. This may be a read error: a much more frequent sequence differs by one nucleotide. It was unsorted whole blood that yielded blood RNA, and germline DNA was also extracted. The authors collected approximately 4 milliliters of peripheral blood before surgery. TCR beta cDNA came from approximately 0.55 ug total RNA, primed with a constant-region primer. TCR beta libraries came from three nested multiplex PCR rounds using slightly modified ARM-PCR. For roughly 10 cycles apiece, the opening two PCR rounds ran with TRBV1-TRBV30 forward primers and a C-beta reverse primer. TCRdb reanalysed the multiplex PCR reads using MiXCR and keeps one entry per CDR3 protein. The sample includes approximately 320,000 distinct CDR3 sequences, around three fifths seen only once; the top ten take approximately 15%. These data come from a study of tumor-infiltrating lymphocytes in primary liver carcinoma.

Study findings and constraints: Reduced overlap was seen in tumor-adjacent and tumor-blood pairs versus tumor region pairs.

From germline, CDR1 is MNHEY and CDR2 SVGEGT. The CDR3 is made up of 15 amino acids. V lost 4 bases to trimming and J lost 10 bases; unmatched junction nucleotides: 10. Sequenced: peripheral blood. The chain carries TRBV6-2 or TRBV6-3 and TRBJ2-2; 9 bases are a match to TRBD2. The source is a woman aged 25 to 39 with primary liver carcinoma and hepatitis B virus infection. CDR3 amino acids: CASSSAMLAGKELFF. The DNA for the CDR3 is TGTGCCAGCAGTTCCGCCATGCTAGCGGGAAAGGAGCTGTTTTTT.